The clone carrying this T cell receptor (beta chain) was recorded many times. Its antigen is not identified. This sample is drawn from a study of neurological immune-mediated disorders. Broader study findings: The level of TCR clonal expansion was highest in patients with HTLV-1-associated myelopathy and lowest in multiple sclerosis, where it fell below the level seen in healthy controls.

Time point described: longitudinal time-point 2. TCRdb ran MiXCR on the 5' RACE reads and lists one entry per CDR3 protein. The table lists roughly 49,000 distinct CDR3 sequences, roughly 14% of them singletons. Trimming left V 2 bases short and J 6 bases short, with 11 bases between. Germline CDR1 SQVTM, CDR2 ANQGSEA. The CDR3 has 13 residues. The chain links TRBV29-1 to TRBJ1-5; D possibly corresponds to TRBD1 (5 bases). This clonotype was obtained from a male donor with HTLV-1-associated myelopathy (HAM/TSP). The source material was PBMCs. The CDR3 reads CSVEPRGSQPQHF. In DNA form, the CDR3 reads TGCAGCGTTGAACCTAGGGGCAGTCAGCCCCAGCATTTT.